The rows below give T cell receptor beta chains drawn from one sample of a study of post-analysis software for immune sequencing data. Using its own MiXCR run on the PCR reads, TCRdb lists one record per CDR3 protein. Among about 770,000 distinct CDR3 sequences, around 45% were seen once, and the ten largest hold roughly 4.5%. Sequenced sample: blood. The source of these receptors is a girl aged 5-17 years with multiple sclerosis. Both conserved end residues are part of each CDR3. A D gene is named only where the DNA matches it firmly. For some rows the clone size is stated as once, few or many, or as a class when expanded; others skip it.

D gene	J gene	V gene	clone size	CDR3 protein	CDR3 DNA
NA	TRBJ2-7	TRBV4-3	few	CASSQDWASDYEQYF	TGCGCCAGCAGCCAAGATTGGGCTAGCGACTACGAGCAGTACTTC
NA	TRBJ2-1	TRBV20-1	NA	CSAQKAAEQFF	TGCAGTGCGCAGAAAGCGGCTGAGCAGTTCTTC
NA	TRBJ2-5	TRBV24-1	few	CATSDGNLGGAETQYF	TGTGCCACCAGTGATGGAAACCTTGGCGGGGCAGAGACCCAGTACTTC
NA	TRBJ2-1	TRBV29-1	NA	CRAGGGGNEQFF	TGCAGGGCCGGGGGAGGTGGAAATGAGCAGTTCTTC
TRBD2	TRBJ2-1	TRBV12-3/TRBV12-4	few	CASSLAVVLAGGHEQFF	TGTGCCAGCAGTTTAGCGGTGGTACTAGCGGGAGGTCATGAGCAGTTCTTC
NA	TRBJ2-7	TRBV6-1	once	CASSDEVGPSYEQYF	TGTGCCAGCAGTGACGAGGTAGGGCCCTCCTACGAGCAGTACTTC
NA	TRBJ2-7	TRBV20-1	many	CSAGGTLILEQYF	TGCAGTGCTGGCGGGACACTTATCCTCGAGCAGTACTTC
NA	TRBJ2-7	TRBV5-1	NA	CASSSSTVYEQYF	TGCGCCAGCAGCTCCTCGACAGTCTACGAGCAGTACTTC
TRBD1	TRBJ2-7	TRBV7-2	few	CASSQTGDGEQYF	TGTGCCAGCAGCCAAACAGGGGATGGCGAGCAGTACTTC
TRBD2	TRBJ2-2	TRBV7-3	NA	CASSLMPSGNTGELFF	TGTGCCAGCAGCTTAATGCCTAGCGGGAACACCGGGGAGCTGTTTTTT
TRBD2	TRBJ2-1	TRBV7-9	few	CASSPPRLAGSLGEQFF	TGTGCCAGCAGCCCCCCTAGACTAGCGGGAAGTCTGGGTGAGCAGTTCTTC
TRBD2	TRBJ2-3	TRBV20-1	NA	CSAREREKDTQYF	TGCAGTGCTAGAGAGCGGGAGAAAGATACGCAGTATTTT
TRBD2	TRBJ2-3	TRBV5-1	NA	CASSLEVSGSGPSTDTQYF	TGCGCCAGCAGCTTGGAGGTTAGCGGGTCCGGCCCTAGCACAGATACGCAGTATTTT
TRBD1	TRBJ1-2	TRBV2	NA	CASHRGGNYGYTF	TGTGCCAGCCACAGGGGGGGGAACTATGGCTACACCTTC
NA	TRBJ2-4	TRBV2	few	CASRADRLAKNIQYF	TGTGCCAGCAGAGCCGACAGGCTAGCCAAAAACATTCAGTACTTC
TRBD2	TRBJ2-3	TRBV20-1	NA	CSARGFSGDRISTDTQYF	TGCAGTGCTAGAGGGTTCAGCGGGGACCGAATTAGCACAGATACGCAGTATTTT
TRBD1	TRBJ2-3	TRBV5-1	NA	CASSSGQGQIMDTQYF	TGCGCCAGCAGCTCGGGACAGGGGCAAATTATGGATACGCAGTATTTT
NA	TRBJ2-1	TRBV24-1	few	CATSGDNREGQFF	TGTGCCACCAGTGGAGATAACAGGGAGGGGCAGTTCTTC
NA	TRBJ2-5	TRBV6-5	few	CASSGPDPRETQYF	TGTGCCAGTTCTGGGCCGGACCCTCGGGAGACCCAGTACTTC
NA	TRBJ2-7	TRBV28	once	CASGLLYEQYF	TGTGCCAGCGGCTTACTTTACGAGCAGTACTTC
NA	TRBJ1-1	TRBV7-9	NA	CASSPRAEAFF	TGTGCCAGTAGTCCAAGGGCTGAAGCTTTCTTT
NA	TRBJ2-1	TRBV24-1	few	CATSDFKAHEDYNEQFF	TGTGCCACCAGTGATTTTAAAGCTCACGAAGATTACAATGAGCAGTTCTTC
NA	TRBJ1-1	TRBV18	NA	CASSPSGVVTEAFF	TGTGCCAGCTCACCATCCGGGGTTGTCACTGAAGCTTTCTTT
TRBD2	TRBJ2-1	TRBV11-2	NA	CASSFLGLAFNNEQFF	TGTGCCAGCAGCTTCCTGGGACTAGCTTTTAACAATGAGCAGTTCTTC
NA	TRBJ2-7	TRBV4-3	few	CASSQDRNHEQYF	TGCGCCAGCAGCCAAGATCGGAACCACGAGCAGTACTTC
NA	TRBJ1-2	TRBV12-3/TRBV12-4	few	CASTGRRGDGYTF	TGTGCCAGCACCGGGCGGAGGGGAGATGGCTACACCTTC
TRBD2	TRBJ2-3	TRBV20-1	many	CSAGLAITDTQYF	TGCAGTGCTGGACTAGCGATCACAGATACGCAGTATTTT
TRBD2	TRBJ2-7	TRBV7-9	few	CASSLAQRLAGEGYEQYF	TGTGCCAGCAGCTTAGCCCAGAGACTAGCGGGAGAAGGGTACGAGCAGTACTTC
NA	TRBJ2-7	TRBV27	few	CASSIDPGLSYEQYF	TGTGCCAGCAGTATTGATCCAGGGTTATCCTACGAGCAGTACTTC
TRBD1	TRBJ2-7	TRBV28	NA	CASIRDRGTYEQYF	TGTGCCAGCATCCGGGACAGGGGAACCTACGAGCAGTACTTC
TRBD2	TRBJ2-5	TRBV20-1	once	CSARLGGDRETQYF	TGCAGTGCTAGACTCGGGGGGGATCGGGAGACCCAGTACTTC
NA	TRBJ2-2	TRBV6-2/TRBV6-3	once	CASSPGLPGELFF	TGTGCCAGCAGCCCCGGGCTACCCGGGGAGCTGTTTTTT
NA	TRBJ1-4	TRBV25-1	NA	CASSELQKLFF	TGTGCCAGCAGTGAACTGCAAAAACTGTTTTTT
NA	TRBJ1-5	TRBV5-1	NA	CASSVGGMGNQPQHF	TGCGCCAGCAGCGTGGGGGGCATGGGCAATCAGCCCCAGCATTTT